These 3 T cell receptor beta chains originate from one sample sequenced in a study of glioma-infiltrating T cells. Amplification of TCR alpha and beta CDR3 regions from RNA used iRepertoire nested multiplex PCR. Via MiXCR, TCRdb re-called the multiplex PCR reads, giving one row per CDR3 protein. Of about 89,000 distinct CDR3 sequences in the sample, 20% to 25% are singletons; the top ten hold around 7%. Sequences were obtained from glioma tissue, nonneoplastic brain tissue, or PBMCs (not recorded which). The receptors were sampled from a human donor with low-grade glioma or glioblastoma, undergoing nonglioma brain surgery, or in good health (not recorded which).

This clonotype showed up many times. The rearrangement links TRBV19 to TRBJ2-7, with TRBD1 matching 8 bases. V gave up 5 bases and J gave up 4 bases; unmatched junction bases: 4. The germline CDR1 and CDR2 sequences are LNHDA and SQIVND (reference sequence). CDR3 length: 13 residues. CDR3 nucleotide sequence: TGTGCCAGTAGTGGGACAGGTGGATACGAGCAGTACTTC. Its protein is CASSGTGGYEQYF.

V usage is TRBV10-2 and J usage is TRBJ1-1, with 7 bases lining up with TRBD1. V lost 5 bases, J lost 0 bases, and 9 bases stayed unmatched. The germline CDR1 and CDR2 sequences are WSHSY and SAAADI. There are 16 residues in the CDR3. The CDR3 DNA reads TGCGCCAGCAGTCACGGGACAGATGACATGAACACTGAAGCTTTCTTT. Encoded protein: CASSHGTDDMNTEAFF.

There are many counts of this clonotype. The CDR3 sequence: CASSPNREAQYF. DNA for the CDR3: TGTGCCAGCTCACCAAACAGGGAGGCCCAGTACTTC. This chain uses TRBV18 with TRBJ2-5; tentatively, D is TRBD1 or TRBD2 (6 bases each). This CDR3 is 12 amino acids long. The germline gives CDR1 KGHSH, CDR2 LQKENI. Trimming stripped 2 bases from V and 9 bases from J, with 10 bases between.